Shown below are 27 T cell receptor beta chains from a single sample sequenced in a study of cytomegalovirus exposure and HLA in healthy donors. Produced via immunoSEQ multiplex PCR; TCRdb's table is partial and in-frame only. The sample yields 190,000 or so clones, 80% to 85% seen once. The sample taken for sequencing was PBMCs. Every receptor here comes from a woman between 18 and 29 years old in good health and CMV-seropositive.

This chain links TRBV4-1 with TRBJ1-1; D gene uncertain. Per germline, CDR1 MGHRA and CDR2 YSYEKL. Deletions cut 1 base from V and 3 bases from J, with 9 bases between. This CDR3 is 14 amino acids long. The CDR3 sequence is CASSQALGDTEAFF. The CDR3 nucleotides read TGCGCCAGCAGCCAAGCTCTGGGAGACACTGAAGCTTTCTTT.

The chain joins TRBV2 to TRBJ2-2, with 8 bases that match TRBD2. This CDR3 comprises 15 residues. Unmatched junction bases numbered 7, after V lost 6 bases and J lost 4 bases. CDR1 is SNHLY and CDR2 is FYNNEI in the germline V gene. The CDR3 DNA reads TGTGCCAGCAGGAAAGCGGGGGCCTTCACCGGGGAGCTGTTTTTT. Translation: CASRKAGAFTGELFF. Full variable domain (remainder filled in from reference TRBV2 and TRBJ2-2): EPEVTQTPSHQVTQMGQEVILRCVPISNHLYFYWYRQILGQKVEFLVSFYNNEISEKSEIFDDQFSVERPDGSNFTLKIRSTKLEDSAMYFCASRKAGAFTGELFFGEGSRLTVL.

This chain connects TRBV27 to TRBJ1-5; tentative D call: TRBD1 (6 bases). This CDR3 is built from 15 residues. The V gene lost 3 bases and the J gene lost 4 bases, with 13 bases spanning the gap. The germline gives CDR1 MNHEY, CDR2 SMNVEV (reference sequence). CDR3 sequence: CASSLGTGQNQPQHF. CDR3 coding DNA: TGTGCCAGCAGTTTGGGAACAGGGCAAAATCAGCCCCAGCATTTT.

The gene calls are TRBV1 and TRBJ2-1; the D call in the table, TRBD2, was not verified against the DNA. TRBV1 constitutes a pseudogene. CDR3 length: 12 residues. CDR3 amino acids: CTSSQELAGWFF. In DNA, the CDR3 is TGCACCAGCAGCCAAGAGTTGGCCGGGTGGTTCTTC.

This clone came up a few times. The rearrangement links TRBV11-2 to TRBJ1-2; no reliable D call. Germline V gene data show CDR1 as SGHAT and CDR2 as FQNNGV. The CDR3 spans 13 residues. The V and J ends lost 4 bases and 4 bases respectively, with 10 bases between them. This CDR3 is CASSSVSSYGYTF. The CDR3 DNA reads TGTGCCAGCAGCTCCGTTAGTAGCTATGGCTACACCTTC.

V and J are TRBV5-1 and TRBJ2-5; 8 nucleotides match TRBD2. V shed 3 bases, J shed 4 bases, and the junction held 11 bases outside the gene matches. There are 16 residues in the CDR3. In germline, CDR1 is SGHRS, CDR2 YFSETQ. This CDR3 is CASSSGGPSVGETQYF. The CDR3 nucleotides read TGCGCCAGCAGCTCGGGGGGGCCTTCGGTTGGAGAGACCCAGTACTTC.

V gene TRBV7-8 combines with J gene TRBJ1-2; weak D call: TRBD1 (6 bases). V was trimmed by 4 bases and J by 6 bases, leaving 24 bases between them. CDR1 and CDR2 from the germline V gene are SGHVS and FQNEAQ. This CDR3 contains 17 residues. This chain's CDR3 is CASSSTPGGAGRNGYTF. As DNA, the CDR3 is TGTGCCAGCAGCTCTACCCCCGGGGGGGCAGGGAGGAATGGCTACACCTTC.

The chain couples TRBV7-6 to TRBJ2-3; TRBD2 is a possible D gene (6 bases). The CDR3 has 15 residues. From germline, CDR1 is SGHVS and CDR2 FNYEAQ. V shed 0 bases and J shed 3 bases, with 10 bases lying between them. The CDR3 DNA reads as TGTGCCAGCAGCTTAGCGGGGGGACGAACAGATACGCAGTATTTT. This gives the protein CASSLAGGRTDTQYF.

The chain recombines TRBV6-5 with TRBJ1-1; tentative D call: TRBD1 (5 bases). The CDR3 covers 14 residues. V lost 6 bases, J lost 0 bases, and 11 bases lay in between. The germline V gene encodes CDR1 MNHEY and CDR2 SVGAGI. For the CDR3, the DNA is TGTGCCAGCAGGACAGAGTTGATGAACACTGAAGCTTTCTTT. This encodes CASRTELMNTEAFF.

This clone has just one count. The chain uses TRBV7-4 and TRBJ2-3; TRBD2 matches 8 bases. The germline V gene has CDR1 SGHVT and CDR2 SQSDAQ. Trimming removed 3 bases from V and 14 bases from J; junction bases left unmatched: 7. This CDR3 contains 12 residues. CDR3 protein: CASSFGTRRVYF. CDR3 nucleotides: TGTGCCAGCAGCTTTGGGACTAGGAGGGTGTATTTT.

V and J are TRBV7-3 and TRBJ2-2; D gene uncertain. CDR3 length: 16 amino acids. Trimming took off 2 bases at V and 1 base at J, with 11 bases between the two ends. Germline V lookup: CDR1 SGHTA, CDR2 FQGTGA. In DNA, the CDR3 is TGTGCCAGCAGCTTATCGAGCGCGAAGAACACCGGGGAGCTGTTTTTT. This sequence encodes CASSLSSAKNTGELFF.

The chain combines TRBV16 with TRBJ1-1, with D maybe TRBD1 (5 bases). Germline loops: CDR1 KGHSY, CDR2 FQNENV. V lost 3 bases, J lost 4 bases, and 15 bases lay in between. The CDR3 length is 15 residues. The CDR3 reads CASSQSDSYSTEAFF. DNA of the CDR3: TGTGCCAGCAGCCAGTCTGACAGCTATAGCACTGAAGCTTTCTTT.

V is TRBV15 and J is TRBJ1-5; D is unresolved. V was clipped by 0 bases and J by 3 bases, with 12 bases between them. CDR1 is LNHNV and CDR2 is YYDKDF in the germline V gene (reference sequence). CDR3 length equals 16 residues. CDR3 sequence reads: CATSRDPSQVNQPQHF. The CDR3 DNA is TGTGCCACCAGCAGAGATCCGAGTCAGGTCAATCAGCCCCAGCATTTT.

V is TRBV4-3 and J is TRBJ2-3, with D possibly TRBD1 on 6 matching bases. The CDR3 loop spans 13 amino acids. V dropped 0 bases and J dropped 10 bases, with 11 bases sitting between them. Germline V gene sequence: CDR1 LGHNA, CDR2 YSLEER. This CDR3 reads CASSQETGGPQYF. The DNA of the CDR3 is TGCGCCAGCAGCCAAGAGACAGGCGGTCCGCAGTATTTT.

The V call is TRBV7-8, the J call TRBJ1-2; 10 positions match TRBD1. From germline, CDR1 is SGHVS and CDR2 FQNEAQ. The CDR3 totals 13 residues. Trimming at V came to 5 bases and at J to 7 bases, leaving 4 bases not matched to a gene. The CDR3 nucleotides are TGTGCCAGCAGCCTCAGGACAGGGGGTGGCTACACCTTC. Its protein is CASSLRTGGGYTF.

J is TRBJ1-2 and V is TRBV4-2, with 7 positions matching TRBD1. The CDR3 is 14 residues long. The V segment lost 0 bases and the J segment 5 bases; nucleotides outside the gene matches: 3. Germline V lookup: CDR1 LGHNA, CDR2 YNFKEQ. CDR3 protein: CASSQDLTGYGYTF. As DNA, the CDR3 is TGTGCCAGCAGCCAAGATTTGACAGGGTATGGCTACACCTTC.

This clone was detected once. The CDR3 protein is CASSSPTGSFNEQFF. The CDR3 DNA reads TGTGCCAGCAGCAGCCCCACAGGATCCTTTAATGAGCAGTTCTTC. This chain joins TRBV25-1 and TRBJ2-1; the D gene is possibly TRBD1 (5 bases). Per germline, CDR1 MGHDK and CDR2 SYGVNS. The CDR3 length is 15 residues. The V gene lost 6 bases and the J gene lost 7 bases, with 19 bases spanning the gap.

Regarding this clone: Other nucleotide sequences in the sample specify the same CDR3. The genes are TRBV11-2 and TRBJ2-5; D gene ambiguous. Germline values: CDR1 SGHAT, CDR2 FQNNGV. The CDR3 loop spans 13 amino acids. The germline V and J ends were trimmed by 3 bases and 2 bases, with 7 bases remaining between them. This CDR3 reads CASSLGRQETQYF. The CDR3 DNA reads TGTGCCAGCAGCTTGGGCAGGCAAGAGACCCAGTACTTC. Based on the CDR3 plus reference TRBV11-2 and TRBJ2-5, the full variable domain is EAGVAQSPRYKIIEKRQSVAFWCNPISGHATLYWYQQILGQGPKLLIQFQNNGVVDDSQLPKDRFSAERLKGVDSTLKIQPAKLEDSAVYLCASSLGRQETQYFGPGTRLLVL.

The V gene is TRBV2, the J gene TRBJ2-7; the match to TRBD2 covers 7 bases. The CDR3 has 13 residues. After removal of 5 bases from V and 3 bases from J, the junction contained 4 bases not matched to a gene. Looked up from germline, CDR1 is SNHLY and CDR2 is FYNNEI. CDR3 amino acids: CASSPSGDYEQYF. The CDR3 DNA follows: TGTGCCAGCAGTCCTAGCGGAGACTACGAGCAGTACTTC.

CDR3 region: CSVDIENTEAFF. CDR3 in DNA: TGCAGCGTTGACATAGAGAACACTGAAGCTTTCTTT. This chain links TRBV29-1 with TRBJ1-1; D not resolved. Per the germline V gene, CDR1 is SQVTM and CDR2 is ANQGSEA. Trimming took 3 bases from V and 1 from J, leaving 6 bases between them. The CDR3 loop spans 12 amino acids. Full variable domain (missing parts from reference TRBV29-1 and TRBJ1-1): SAVISQKPSRDICQRGTSLTIQCQVDSQVTMMFWYRQQPGQSLTLIATANQGSEATYESGFVIDKFPISRPNLTFSTLTVSNMSPEDSSIYLCSVDIENTEAFFGQGTRLTVV.

The chain uses TRBV29-1 and TRBJ1-3, with a tentative D call TRBD1 (5 bases). V lost 5 bases to trimming and J lost 0 bases, with 8 bases between them. This CDR3 spans 13 amino acids. Germline CDR1 SQVTM, CDR2 ANQGSEA. This chain's CDR3 is CSVRGGSGNTIYF. CDR3 sequence (DNA): TGCAGCGTTCGGGGGGGCTCTGGAAACACCATATATTTT.

This clone has a handful of counts. The CDR3 nucleotides read TGTGCCACCAGCGCGCCGGGGGTAGATACGCAGTATTTT. Amino acids: CATSAPGVDTQYF. This rearrangement joins TRBV15 to TRBJ2-3; D is possibly TRBD2 (6 bases). Trimming cost V 5 bases and J 5 bases, with 11 bases left between them. Germline V gene lookup returns CDR1 LNHNV and CDR2 YYDKDF (reference sequence). This CDR3 region has 13 residues. Using reference TRBV15 and TRBJ2-3 for the parts outside the CDR3, the full variable domain is DAMVIQNPRYQVTQFGKPVTLSCSQTLNHNVMYWYQQKSSQAPKLLFHYYDKDFNNEADTPDNFQSRRPNTSFCFLDIRSPGLGDTAMYLCATSAPGVDTQYFGPGTRLTVL.

The rearrangement links TRBV9 to TRBJ2-7; 8 bases agree with TRBD1. The germline V gene has CDR1 SGDLS and CDR2 YYNGEE. V lost 4 bases to trimming and J lost 2 bases; unmatched junction nucleotides: 8. The length of the CDR3 is 15 residues. CDR3 DNA sequence: TGTGCCAGCAGCCCAGCTTCAGGGGGCCCCTACGAGCAGTACTTC. As protein: CASSPASGGPYEQYF.

The V gene is TRBV11-2, the J gene TRBJ2-1; TRBD2 agrees at 10 bases. With V trimmed by 5 bases and J by 5 bases, 3 bases remained unmatched. The CDR3 totals 14 residues. Germline V gene sequence: CDR1 SGHAT, CDR2 FQNNGV. The CDR3 DNA reads TGTGCCAGCAGCATAGGACTAGCGGACAATGAGCAGTTCTTC. It codes for CASSIGLADNEQFF.

In nucleotides, the CDR3 is TGTGCCAGCAAACGGGACAGGGGCTCCTACGAGCAGTACTTC. It specifies CASKRDRGSYEQYF. J is TRBJ2-7 and V is TRBV27, with 10 bases identical to TRBD1. CDR1 is MNHEY, CDR2 SMNVEV, per germline (reference sequence). V trimming: 7 bases; J trimming: 0 bases; junction bases outside the gene matches: 3. This CDR3 is 14 amino acids long.

The gene calls are TRBV14 and TRBJ2-1; D perhaps matches TRBD2 (5 bases). The CDR3 consists of 14 residues. The germline V and J ends were trimmed by 1 base and 8 bases, with 12 bases remaining between them. The V gene's germline CDR1 is SGHDN and CDR2 FVKESK. The CDR3 reads CASSQGDWRDEQFF. The CDR3 coding sequence is TGTGCCAGCAGCCAAGGGGATTGGCGGGATGAGCAGTTCTTC.

This clone was picked up one time. The rearrangement joins TRBV4-1 to TRBJ1-2; 7 bases map to TRBD1. Per germline, CDR1 MGHRA and CDR2 YSYEKL. Germline trimming cut 4 bases from V and 7 bases from J; bases unmatched to any gene: 12. CDR3 size: 15 residues. The CDR3 region has the DNA TGCGCCAGCAGCCCTCCCCGGCCGGGACAGCTTGGCTACACCTTC. Amino acids: CASSPPRPGQLGYTF.